This TCR beta chain was identified during a study of blood T cells in healthy people across ages. Overall study context: Every two T cells gave about one barcoded beta molecule via template switching.

Primed by a sample-barcoded 5' primer and a J-beta primer mix, a second PCR proceeded for roughly 7 to 11 cycles. TCRdb independently ran MiXCR on the 5' RACE reads; one entry per CDR3 protein. The table has about 680,000 distinct CDR3 sequences, around 49% seen once. Per the germline V gene, CDR1 is LGHNA and CDR2 is YNFKEQ. V was clipped by 5 bases and J by 8 bases, with 22 bases between them. CDR3 length: 16 residues. The people who gave samples were healthy Caucasians from Russia, aged roughly 6 to 100. The sequenced sample was blood. The chain joins TRBV4-2 to TRBJ2-1; a possible D gene is TRBD1 (5 bases). The TCR was taken from a woman aged 60 to 75 in good health. Written as DNA, the CDR3 is TGTGCCAGCAGCTCCCCCCAGGCAGGGAATAGGGATGAGCAGTTCTTC. Residues: CASSSPQAGNRDEQFF.